The rows below give T cell receptor beta chains drawn from one sample of a study of cytomegalovirus exposure and HLA in healthy donors. TCRdb keeps only in-frame clones here, not all; method: immunoSEQ multiplex PCR. The sample holds around 150,000 clones, roughly 80% seen once. Sequenced sample: PBMCs. The receptors come from a man younger than 40 in good health and CMV-seropositive. Each CDR3 is given with its conserved first and last residue. D genes are given only for firm matches. Clone size is not always given. Where it is, it says once, few, many or a class for expanded clones.

d_gene	v_gene	j_gene	abundance	CDR3nt	CDR3aa
TRBD2	TRBV4-1	TRBJ2-7	-	TGCGCCAGCAGCCAAGATGAGGGCCGGGGGGCCTACGAGCAGTACTTC	CASSQDEGRGAYEQYF
-	TRBV9	TRBJ1-2	-	TGTGCCAGCAGCGTAGCGCCAGGGATCGATTATGGCTACACCTTC	CASSVAPGIDYGYTF
TRBD2	TRBV13	TRBJ2-2	-	TGTGCCAGCAGCTTTGGAGCGGGGGGTCTCGTTAACACCGGGGAGCTGTTTTTT	CASSFGAGGLVNTGELFF
-	TRBV6-6	TRBJ1-1	-	TGTGCCAGCAGTCCCCCAGGGGTCACTGAAGCTTTCTTT	CASSPPGVTEAFF
TRBD2	TRBV2	TRBJ2-5	-	TGTGCCAGCAGCTTTTTGCGGACTAGTGGCTCGGAGACCCAGTACTTC	CASSFLRTSGSETQYF
-	TRBV7-9	TRBJ2-1	-	TGTGCCAGCAGCTTAGCGGGAGCCTACAATGAGCAGTTCTTC	CASSLAGAYNEQFF
-	TRBV30	TRBJ1-4	-	TGTGCCTGGGGAACCCGGGGGTTGGATGAAAAACTGTTTTTT	CAWGTRGLDEKLFF
-	TRBV29-1	TRBJ1-2	-	TGCAGCGTTGGGTTCCGGGTCGGTGGCTACACCTTC	CSVGFRVGGYTF
TRBD2	TRBV4-3	TRBJ2-3	-	TGCGCCAGCAGCCAAGATGAGGGGACTAGCGGGGGCACAGATACGCAGTATTTT	CASSQDEGTSGGTDTQYF
-	TRBV5-6	TRBJ1-6	-	TGTGCCAGCAGCTTGGGCCAGGGTGGTAATTCACCCCTCCACTTT	CASSLGQGGNSPLHF
TRBD2	TRBV4-1	TRBJ2-1	-	TGCGCCAGCAGCCAAGATAGGACTAGCGGATACAATGAGCAGTTCTTC	CASSQDRTSGYNEQFF
TRBD1	TRBV14	TRBJ2-5	-	TGTGCCAGCAGCCCCTACTGGACAGGGAAAGAGACCCAGTACTTC	CASSPYWTGKETQYF
-	TRBV6-5	TRBJ1-1	-	TGTGCCAGCAGTTACTCCGGGGGTAGGGTTAAGACTGAAGCTTTCTTT	CASSYSGGRVKTEAFF
TRBD1	TRBV19	TRBJ1-5	-	TGTGCCAGTAGTCGACAGGGGGGAGGACAGCCCCAGCATTTT	CASSRQGGGQPQHF
TRBD2	TRBV5-1	TRBJ2-7	-	TGCGCCAGCAGCTCCCCCTGGCGGGGGGGCCAAGGCGAGCAGTACTTC	CASSSPWRGGQGEQYF
TRBD1	TRBV28	TRBJ2-4	-	TGTGCCAGCAGTTTATGGGACAGGGGTCTGGGAAACATTCAGTACTTC	CASSLWDRGLGNIQYF
TRBD2	TRBV7-9	TRBJ2-1	-	TGTGCCAGCAGCCCCCGACTAGCGGACTACAATGAGCAGTTCTTC	CASSPRLADYNEQFF
-	TRBV4-3	TRBJ2-7	-	TGCGCCAGCAGCCCAGGTGGCTTTTCCCGCGAGCAGTACTTC	CASSPGGFSREQYF
-	TRBV11-3	TRBJ2-1	many	TGTGCCAGCAGCCGAGGACGGTCCGGGGGTGAGCAGTTCTTC	CASSRGRSGGEQFF
-	TRBV10-3	TRBJ2-7	-	TGTGCCATCAGTGAGCGTCAGTACGAGCAGTACTTC	CAISERQYEQYF
-	TRBV5-1	TRBJ2-7	-	TGCGCCAGCAGCTCCTCCGCGACCTACGAGCAGTACTTC	CASSSSATYEQYF
-	TRBV27	TRBJ2-1	-	TGTGCCAGCAGTTCGACCCCAGGGCCCTACAATGAGCAGTTCTTC	CASSSTPGPYNEQFF
TRBD1	TRBV6-1	TRBJ1-5	-	TGTGCCAGCTCCGGGACAGCGAACAATCAGCCCCAGCATTTT	CASSGTANNQPQHF
-	TRBV2	TRBJ2-5	-	TGTGCCAGGAGTCGGGCTAGCGATTTTCAAGAGACCCAGTACTTC	CARSRASDFQETQYF
-	TRBV28	TRBJ2-2	-	TGTGCCAGCACCCGACATATGCAAGGCGGGGAGCTGTTTTTT	CASTRHMQGGELFF
TRBD2	TRBV7-2	TRBJ2-7	-	TGTGCCAGCACTCGGGGGGAAATCGGGGAGCAGTACTTC	CASTRGEIGEQYF
-	TRBV28	TRBJ1-4	-	TGTGCCAGCAGTGACCCCGAGACAGCACCTAATGAAAAACTGTTTTTT	CASSDPETAPNEKLFF
TRBD1	TRBV27	TRBJ1-5	once	TGTGCCAGCAGCCGGACAGGGCTGTATAGCAATCAGCCCCAGCATTTT	CASSRTGLYSNQPQHF
-	TRBV4-1	TRBJ2-2	-	TGCGCCAGCAGCCCACCGGCCAGGGGGGCCGGGGAGCTGTTTTTT	CASSPPARGAGELFF
-	TRBV18	TRBJ2-7	once	TGTGCCAGCTCACCAACAGCGGAATCCTACGAGCAGTACTTC	CASSPTAESYEQYF
-	TRBV7-9	TRBJ2-7	-	TGTGCCAGCAGCCCCCGGGCAGGGATAATAATCTACGAGCAGTACTTC	CASSPRAGIIIYEQYF
-	TRBV28	TRBJ2-7	-	TGTGCCAGCAGTTTGCGGCAGAACTTCTACGAGCAGTACTTC	CASSLRQNFYEQYF
-	TRBV7-2	TRBJ2-3	-	TGTGCCAGCAGCCCAGAGGCTAATATGGCCACAGATACGCAGTATTTT	CASSPEANMATDTQYF